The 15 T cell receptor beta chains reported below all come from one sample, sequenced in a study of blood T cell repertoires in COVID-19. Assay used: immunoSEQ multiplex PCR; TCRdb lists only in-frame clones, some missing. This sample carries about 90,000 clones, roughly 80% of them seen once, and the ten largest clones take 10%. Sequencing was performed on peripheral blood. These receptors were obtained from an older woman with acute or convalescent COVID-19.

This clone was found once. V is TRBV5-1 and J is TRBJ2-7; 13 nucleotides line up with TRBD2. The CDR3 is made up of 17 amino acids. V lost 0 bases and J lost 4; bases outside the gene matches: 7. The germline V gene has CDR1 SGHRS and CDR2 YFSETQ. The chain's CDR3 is CASSLVLAGGPGYEQYF. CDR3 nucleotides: TGCGCCAGCAGCTTGGTACTAGCGGGAGGGCCTGGGTACGAGCAGTACTTC.

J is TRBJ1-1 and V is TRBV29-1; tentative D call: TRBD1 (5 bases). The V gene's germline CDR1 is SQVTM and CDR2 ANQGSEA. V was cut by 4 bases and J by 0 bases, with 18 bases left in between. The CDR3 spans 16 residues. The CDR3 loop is CSVARDGLSLNTEAFF. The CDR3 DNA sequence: TGCAGCGTTGCCCGGGACGGACTATCCTTGAACACTGAAGCTTTCTTT.

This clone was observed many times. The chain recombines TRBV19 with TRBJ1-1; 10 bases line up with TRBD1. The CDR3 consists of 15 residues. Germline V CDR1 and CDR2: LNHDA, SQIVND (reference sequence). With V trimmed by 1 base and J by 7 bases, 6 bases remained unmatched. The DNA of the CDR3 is TGTGCCAGTAGTATAGTCGGGACAGGGGTCGGTGAAGCTTTCTTT. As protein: CASSIVGTGVGEAFF.

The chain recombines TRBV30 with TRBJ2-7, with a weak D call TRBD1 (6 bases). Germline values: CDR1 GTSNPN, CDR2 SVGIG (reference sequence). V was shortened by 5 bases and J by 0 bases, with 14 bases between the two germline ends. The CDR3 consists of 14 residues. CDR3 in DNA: TGTGCCTGGGGTAGACAGGTCCGCTCCTACGAGCAGTACTTC. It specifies CAWGRQVRSYEQYF.

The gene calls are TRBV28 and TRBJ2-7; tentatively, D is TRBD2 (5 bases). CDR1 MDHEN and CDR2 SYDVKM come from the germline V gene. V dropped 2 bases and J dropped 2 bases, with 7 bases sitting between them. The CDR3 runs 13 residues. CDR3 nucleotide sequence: TGTGCCAGCAGTTTAGGGAGACCCTACGAGCAGTACTTC. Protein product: CASSLGRPYEQYF.

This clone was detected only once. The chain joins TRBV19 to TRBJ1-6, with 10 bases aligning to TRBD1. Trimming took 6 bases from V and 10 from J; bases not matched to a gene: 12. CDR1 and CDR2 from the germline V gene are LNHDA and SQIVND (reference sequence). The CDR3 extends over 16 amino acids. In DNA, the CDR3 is TGTGCCAGTAGCCAAAAAACCGGGACAGGGGTCTCACCCCTCCACTTT. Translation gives CASSQKTGTGVSPLHF.

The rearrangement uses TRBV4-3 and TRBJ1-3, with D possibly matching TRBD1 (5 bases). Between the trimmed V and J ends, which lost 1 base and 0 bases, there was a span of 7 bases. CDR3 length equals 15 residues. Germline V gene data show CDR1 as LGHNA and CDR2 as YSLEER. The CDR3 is CASSQGGGSGNTIYF. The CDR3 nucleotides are TGCGCCAGCAGCCAAGGGGGCGGCTCTGGAAACACCATATATTTT.

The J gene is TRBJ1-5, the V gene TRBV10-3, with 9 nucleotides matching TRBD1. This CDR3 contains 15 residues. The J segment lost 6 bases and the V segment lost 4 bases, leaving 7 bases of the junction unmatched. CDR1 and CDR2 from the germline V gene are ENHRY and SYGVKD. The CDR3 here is CAISGGQGPSQPQHF. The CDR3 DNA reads TGTGCCATCAGTGGGGGACAGGGACCGTCTCAGCCCCAGCATTTT.

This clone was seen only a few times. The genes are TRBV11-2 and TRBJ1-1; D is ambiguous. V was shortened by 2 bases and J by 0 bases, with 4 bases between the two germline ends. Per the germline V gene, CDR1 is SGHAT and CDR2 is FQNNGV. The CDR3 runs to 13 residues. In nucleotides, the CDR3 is TGTGCCAGCAGCTTATCAGTGAACACTGAAGCTTTCTTT. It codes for CASSLSVNTEAFF.

The CDR3 protein is CASRREFGELFF. The CDR3 DNA reads as TGCGCCAGCAGGCGGGAATTCGGGGAGCTGTTTTTT. The rearrangement joins TRBV5-1 to TRBJ2-2, with D perhaps TRBD2 (6 bases). This CDR3 has 12 amino acids. CDR1 and CDR2 from the germline V gene are SGHRS and YFSETQ. V lost 5 bases to trimming and J lost 7 bases, with 9 bases between them.

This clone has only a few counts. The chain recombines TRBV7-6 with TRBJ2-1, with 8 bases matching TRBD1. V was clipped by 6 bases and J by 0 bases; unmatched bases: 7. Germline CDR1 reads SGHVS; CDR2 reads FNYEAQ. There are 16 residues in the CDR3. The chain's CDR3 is CASSARDRSSYNEQFF. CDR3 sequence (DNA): TGTGCCAGCAGTGCCAGGGACAGGAGCTCCTACAATGAGCAGTTCTTC.

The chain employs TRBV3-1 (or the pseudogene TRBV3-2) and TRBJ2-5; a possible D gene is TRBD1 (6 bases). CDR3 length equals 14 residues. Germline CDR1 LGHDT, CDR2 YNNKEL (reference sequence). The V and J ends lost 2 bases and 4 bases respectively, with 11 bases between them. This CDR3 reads CASSQSGTTETQYF. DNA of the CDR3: TGTGCCAGCAGCCAATCCGGGACAACAGAGACCCAGTACTTC.

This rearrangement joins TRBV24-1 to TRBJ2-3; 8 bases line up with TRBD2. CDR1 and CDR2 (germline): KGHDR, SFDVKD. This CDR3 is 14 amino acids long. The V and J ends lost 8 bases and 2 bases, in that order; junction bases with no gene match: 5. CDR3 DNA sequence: TGTGCCACCACGGGGGGGATCGCCACAGATACGCAGTATTTT. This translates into CATTGGIATDTQYF.

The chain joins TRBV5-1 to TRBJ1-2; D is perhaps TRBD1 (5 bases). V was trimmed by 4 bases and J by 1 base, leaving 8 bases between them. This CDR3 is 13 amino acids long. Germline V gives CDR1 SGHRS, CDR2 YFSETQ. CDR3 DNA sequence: TGCGCCAGCAGCGACAGAAATAACTATGGCTACACCTTC. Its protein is CASSDRNNYGYTF.

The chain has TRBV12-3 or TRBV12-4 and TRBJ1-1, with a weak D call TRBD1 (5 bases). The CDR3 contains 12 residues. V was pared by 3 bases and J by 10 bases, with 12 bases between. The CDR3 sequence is CASSFRRGIAFF. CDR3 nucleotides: TGTGCCAGCAGTTTTCGTAGGGGTATAGCTTTCTTT.